This is a list of T cell receptor beta chains from one sample in a study of CD8+ T cells in alopecia areata. The protocol was immunoSEQ multiplex PCR, while the TCRdb copy is restricted to in-frame clones and leaves out a portion. The data show 110,000 or so clones, roughly 66% seen once. Sequencing input: CD4+ T cells sorted from blood. The receptors were gathered from a human donor in good health. Both conserved end residues are part of each CDR3. A D gene is named only where the DNA matches it firmly. Some rows have no size entry. The others give once, few or many, or a class for an expanded clone.

TRBJ2-7,once,TRBV5-4,-,CASSFGRVAYEQYF,TGTGCCAGCAGCTTTGGGCGGGTAGCCTACGAGCAGTACTTC
TRBJ1-2,-,TRBV30,-,CAWTPGSPGYTF,TGTGCCTGGACCCCGGGCTCGCCGGGCTACACCTTC
TRBJ1-5,-,TRBV30,-,CAWKGAPDQPQHF,TGTGCCTGGAAGGGTGCCCCCGATCAGCCCCAGCATTTT
TRBJ1-4,-,TRBV7-9,-,CASSRPGEKLFF,TGTGCCAGCAGCCGACCCGGAGAAAAACTGTTTTTT
TRBJ1-6,-,TRBV7-7,-,CASSLRVGLHF,TGTGCCAGCAGCTTAAGGGTGGGACTCCACTTT
TRBJ2-5,-,TRBV18,-,CASSPPGLKETQYF,TGTGCCAGCTCACCACCGGGGTTGAAAGAGACCCAGTACTTC
TRBJ1-1,few,TRBV5-1,-,CASSPGLLNTEAFF,TGCGCCAGCAGCCCGGGCTTGCTGAACACTGAAGCTTTCTTT
TRBJ1-1,-,TRBV5-6,-,CASSLRRVNTEAFF,TGTGCCAGCAGCTTGCGCAGAGTGAACACTGAAGCTTTCTTT
TRBJ2-2,few,TRBV5-6,TRBD1,CASSPWDRGNTGELFF,TGTGCCAGCAGCCCGTGGGACAGGGGGAACACCGGGGAGCTGTTTTTT
TRBJ2-2,-,TRBV7-7,-,CASSLAGNTGELFF,TGTGCCAGCAGCTTAGCGGGGAACACCGGGGAGCTGTTTTTT
TRBJ2-3,-,TRBV29-1,TRBD1,CSVQTGGVGDTQYF,TGCAGCGTTCAAACAGGGGGCGTCGGAGATACGCAGTATTTT
TRBJ1-6,few,TRBV4-1,TRBD1,CASRDRAVGTNSPLHF,TGCGCCAGTAGGGACAGGGCCGTAGGGACTAATTCACCCCTCCACTTT